This T cell receptor beta chain originates from a study of cytomegalovirus exposure and HLA in healthy donors. Study outcomes and limitations: One cluster of highly shared sequence variants probably arose as a sequencing artifact. Among TCR sequences, most were rare, though some public TCRs appeared in many donors. The availability of immune exposure information extended only to CMV serostatus.

This PCR relied on a set of 60 Vbeta primers and 13 Jbeta primers. Assay used: immunoSEQ multiplex PCR; TCRdb lists only in-frame clones, some missing. The sample has some 180,000 clones; roughly 77% are singletons. The count of this clone is one. Its specificity is unknown. The TCR was taken from a woman younger than 45 in good health and CMV-seronegative. The sample taken for sequencing was PBMCs.

CDR3 sequence: CAVKTPGQNGEQYF. The CDR3 region has the DNA TGTGCCGTTAAAACCCCGGGACAGAATGGCGAGCAGTACTTC. The rearrangement uses TRBV6-5 and TRBJ2-7, with TRBD1 matching 7 bases. The V and J ends lost 11 bases and 6 bases, in that order; junction bases with no gene match: 16. The CDR3 is 14 residues long. Germline V gene lookup returns CDR1 MNHEY and CDR2 SVGAGI.